A selection of T cell receptor beta chains follows, all from one sample in a study of response to subunit inactivated influenza vaccine. Each CDR3 protein is one row after TCRdb ran MiXCR on the RT-PCR reads. The table lists 700,000 to 900,000 distinct CDR3 sequences, about 20% of them singletons. Sequencing was performed on PBMCs from blood, taken 5 to 6 days after vaccination. The receptors were sampled from a man over 45 who received an inactivated influenza vaccine. Both conserved end residues are part of each CDR3. D genes are given only for firm matches. The size of a clone is reported for some rows only, either as once, few or many, or as a class for expanded clones.

v_gene: TRBV7-3; j_gene: TRBJ2-1; abundance: few; d_gene: TRBD2; CDR3aa: CASSLGTTRSDEQFF; CDR3nt: TGTGCCAGCAGCTTAGGGACTACCCGGTCGGATGAGCAGTTCTTC
v_gene: TRBV12-3/TRBV12-4; j_gene: TRBJ1-2; abundance: few; d_gene: TRBD1; CDR3aa: CASSPGQGGNYGYTF; CDR3nt: TGTGCCAGCAGTCCGGGACAGGGTGGGAACTATGGCTACACCTTC
v_gene: TRBV10-3; j_gene: TRBJ1-5; abundance: few; d_gene: TRBD1; CDR3aa: CAISQGQVNQPQHF; CDR3nt: TGTGCCATCAGTCAAGGACAGGTCAATCAGCCCCAGCATTTT
v_gene: TRBV20-1; j_gene: TRBJ2-3; abundance: many; d_gene: TRBD2; CDR3aa: CSAGFRLADTDTQYF; CDR3nt: TGCAGTGCTGGTTTCAGACTAGCCGACACAGATACGCAGTATTTT
v_gene: TRBV20-1; j_gene: TRBJ2-5; abundance: .; d_gene: TRBD2; CDR3aa: CSAKKPAGGETQYF; CDR3nt: TGCAGTGCTAAGAAACCTGCGGGGGGGGAGACCCAGTACTTC
v_gene: TRBV6-2/TRBV6-3; j_gene: TRBJ2-7; abundance: many; d_gene: .; CDR3aa: CASTEAGSGYEQYF; CDR3nt: TGTGCCAGCACCGAGGCGGGATCAGGGTACGAGCAGTACTTC
v_gene: TRBV12-3/TRBV12-4; j_gene: TRBJ2-1; abundance: .; d_gene: TRBD1; CDR3aa: CASSRSPDRDPYNEQFF; CDR3nt: TGTGCCAGCAGCCGATCCCCCGACAGGGACCCCTACAATGAGCAGTTCTTC
v_gene: TRBV12-3/TRBV12-4; j_gene: TRBJ2-1; abundance: many; d_gene: TRBD1; CDR3aa: CASREGTGASFNEQFF; CDR3nt: TGTGCCAGCAGGGAAGGGACAGGGGCCTCTTTCAATGAGCAGTTCTTC
v_gene: TRBV7-9; j_gene: TRBJ2-1; abundance: .; d_gene: .; CDR3aa: CASSSVGSRGNEQFF; CDR3nt: TGTGCCAGCAGCTCCGTGGGCTCCCGGGGCAATGAGCAGTTCTTC
v_gene: TRBV20-1; j_gene: TRBJ2-5; abundance: few; d_gene: .; CDR3aa: CSANREGRAETQYF; CDR3nt: TGCAGTGCTAACAGGGAAGGGAGGGCAGAGACCCAGTACTTC
v_gene: TRBV20-1; j_gene: TRBJ1-1; abundance: .; d_gene: TRBD1; CDR3aa: CSATGQMDTEAFF; CDR3nt: TGCAGTGCAACGGGACAGATGGACACTGAAGCTTTCTTT
v_gene: TRBV3-1; j_gene: TRBJ2-3; abundance: .; d_gene: TRBD2; CDR3aa: CASSQGTSGYRDTQYF; CDR3nt: TGTGCCAGCAGCCAAGGGACTAGCGGGTATAGAGATACGCAGTATTTT
v_gene: TRBV5-4; j_gene: TRBJ2-1; abundance: .; d_gene: TRBD2; CDR3aa: CASSPGLAGGQNEQFF; CDR3nt: TGTGCCAGCAGCCCGGGACTAGCGGGAGGGCAAAATGAGCAGTTCTTC
v_gene: TRBV6-2/TRBV6-3; j_gene: TRBJ2-7; abundance: once; d_gene: .; CDR3aa: CASKIAATYEQYF; CDR3nt: TGTGCCAGCAAAATAGCGGCTACCTACGAGCAGTACTTC
v_gene: TRBV7-2; j_gene: TRBJ2-5; abundance: .; d_gene: .; CDR3aa: CASSYMGKETQYF; CDR3nt: TGTGCCAGCAGTTATATGGGGAAAGAGACCCAGTACTTC
v_gene: TRBV24-1; j_gene: TRBJ2-1; abundance: few; d_gene: .; CDR3aa: CATSDWGAGNEQFF; CDR3nt: TGTGCCACCAGTGATTGGGGGGCCGGGAATGAGCAGTTCTTC
v_gene: TRBV12-3/TRBV12-4; j_gene: TRBJ2-1; abundance: many; d_gene: .; CDR3aa: CASSPRESGNEQFF; CDR3nt: TGTGCCAGCAGTCCTCGGGAGTCGGGTAATGAGCAGTTCTTC
v_gene: TRBV27; j_gene: TRBJ2-2; abundance: .; d_gene: TRBD1; CDR3aa: CASSLKQGLNTGELFF; CDR3nt: TGTGCCAGCAGTTTGAAACAGGGGCTCAACACCGGGGAGCTGTTTTTT
v_gene: TRBV7-9; j_gene: TRBJ2-5; abundance: .; d_gene: TRBD2; CDR3aa: CASSSPGLVGETQYF; CDR3nt: TGTGCCAGCAGCTCGCCGGGACTAGTAGGAGAGACCCAGTACTTC
v_gene: TRBV20-1; j_gene: TRBJ2-1; abundance: few; d_gene: .; CDR3aa: CSARSGRNNEQFF; CDR3nt: TGCAGTGCTAGATCCGGACGGAACAATGAGCAGTTCTTC
v_gene: TRBV20-1; j_gene: TRBJ1-2; abundance: .; d_gene: TRBD1; CDR3aa: CINFQGAGGYTF; CDR3nt: TGCATCAACTTTCAGGGGGCCGGTGGCTACACCTTC
v_gene: TRBV7-9; j_gene: TRBJ2-7; abundance: once; d_gene: .; CDR3aa: CASSLGGGGPAYEQYF; CDR3nt: TGTGCCAGCAGCTTGGGCGGTGGGGGACCCGCGTACGAGCAGTACTTC
v_gene: TRBV4-3; j_gene: TRBJ2-3; abundance: .; d_gene: .; CDR3aa: CASSQVAVYTDTQYF; CDR3nt: TGCGCCAGCAGCCAAGTAGCGGTCTACACAGATACGCAGTATTTT
v_gene: TRBV2; j_gene: TRBJ2-7; abundance: .; d_gene: TRBD1; CDR3aa: CASSGTASYEQYF; CDR3nt: TGTGCCAGCAGCGGGACAGCTTCCTACGAGCAGTACTTC
v_gene: TRBV11-2; j_gene: TRBJ2-7; abundance: few; d_gene: .; CDR3aa: CASGTAGVSYEQYF; CDR3nt: TGTGCCAGCGGAACTGCAGGGGTCTCCTACGAGCAGTACTTC
v_gene: TRBV10-3; j_gene: TRBJ2-3; abundance: .; d_gene: .; CDR3aa: CATLLSSGADTQYF; CDR3nt: TGTGCCACCCTTCTTAGCTCGGGGGCAGATACGCAGTATTTT
v_gene: TRBV28; j_gene: TRBJ2-7; abundance: .; d_gene: TRBD1; CDR3aa: CASSRDRGPNEQYF; CDR3nt: TGTGCCAGCAGCCGGGACAGGGGGCCGAACGAGCAGTACTTC
v_gene: TRBV20-1; j_gene: TRBJ2-2; abundance: few; d_gene: .; CDR3aa: CSAGVGEGRVTGELFF; CDR3nt: TGCAGTGCTGGGGTAGGAGAGGGCCGGGTCACCGGGGAGCTGTTTTTT
v_gene: TRBV29-1; j_gene: TRBJ2-2; abundance: few; d_gene: TRBD2; CDR3aa: CSVALAGGELFF; CDR3nt: TGCAGCGTTGCGCTAGCGGGAGGGGAGCTGTTTTTT
v_gene: TRBV6-5; j_gene: TRBJ2-5; abundance: .; d_gene: .; CDR3aa: CASSWGPQQETQYF; CDR3nt: TGTGCCAGCAGTTGGGGGCCCCAACAAGAGACCCAGTACTTC
v_gene: TRBV2; j_gene: TRBJ2-3; abundance: .; d_gene: TRBD1; CDR3aa: CASRDREVTDTQYF; CDR3nt: TGTGCCAGCAGGGACAGGGAAGTAACAGATACGCAGTATTTT
v_gene: TRBV19; j_gene: TRBJ2-3; abundance: few; d_gene: .; CDR3aa: CASSIQGTDTQYF; CDR3nt: TGTGCCAGTAGTATCCAGGGCACAGATACGCAGTATTTT
v_gene: TRBV20-1; j_gene: TRBJ2-1; abundance: .; d_gene: .; CDR3aa: CSARGWGGPYNEQFF; CDR3nt: TGCAGTGCTAGGGGGTGGGGCGGGCCATACAATGAGCAGTTCTTC
v_gene: TRBV6-2/TRBV6-3; j_gene: TRBJ2-2; abundance: few; d_gene: .; CDR3aa: CASSYTTVTGELFF; CDR3nt: TGTGCCAGCAGTTACACGACAGTAACCGGGGAGCTGTTTTTT
v_gene: TRBV10-3; j_gene: TRBJ2-3; abundance: .; d_gene: .; CDR3aa: CAIRWSVTDTQYF; CDR3nt: TGTGCCATCAGGTGGTCAGTAACAGATACGCAGTATTTT
v_gene: TRBV27; j_gene: TRBJ2-7; abundance: many; d_gene: .; CDR3aa: CASSGSLQLYEQYF; CDR3nt: TGTGCCAGCAGTGGGTCTTTACAACTCTACGAGCAGTACTTC
v_gene: TRBV7-9; j_gene: TRBJ2-2; abundance: few; d_gene: TRBD1; CDR3aa: CASSYRGDHTGELFF; CDR3nt: TGTGCCAGCAGCTACAGGGGGGACCACACCGGGGAGCTGTTTTTT
v_gene: TRBV5-1; j_gene: TRBJ2-3; abundance: few; d_gene: .; CDR3aa: CASRPTGGPWGQGADTQYF; CDR3nt: TGCGCCAGCAGGCCTACAGGAGGTCCGTGGGGGCAGGGCGCAGATACGCAGTATTTT
v_gene: TRBV6-4; j_gene: TRBJ2-1; abundance: .; d_gene: TRBD2; CDR3aa: CASSPTSGGANYNEQFF; CDR3nt: TGTGCCAGCAGCCCAACTAGCGGGGGGGCCAACTACAATGAGCAGTTCTTC
v_gene: TRBV12-3/TRBV12-4; j_gene: TRBJ2-7; abundance: few; d_gene: .; CDR3aa: CASSPAAGPGYEQYF; CDR3nt: TGTGCCAGCAGTCCCGCGGCAGGGCCGGGGTACGAGCAGTACTTC
v_gene: TRBV6-5; j_gene: TRBJ1-6; abundance: .; d_gene: .; CDR3aa: CASSYRDGPPLHF; CDR3nt: TGTGCCAGCAGTTACCGGGACGGCCCACCCCTCCACTTT